A selection of T cell receptor beta chains follows, all from one sample in a study of glioma-infiltrating T cells after dendritic cell vaccination. Only in-frame clones appear in the TCRdb table, and some are missing; sequencing was by immunoSEQ multiplex PCR. This table holds 65,000 or so clones, around 86% found once. The sequences come from blood, collected after dendritic cell vaccination. The receptors shown here come from a human donor with glioblastoma. CDR3s include the opening cysteine and the closing phenylalanine or tryptophan. Each record gives: CDR3 DNA, CDR3 protein, D gene, V gene, J gene, clone size. D genes are given only for firm matches. The size of a clone is reported for some rows only, either as once, few or many, or as a class for expanded clones.

CDR3nt: TGTGCCAGCAGCCGTTTGACAGCTACAACTAATGAAAAACTGTTTTTT
CDR3aa: CASSRLTATTNEKLFF
d_gene: .
v_gene: TRBV7-9
j_gene: TRBJ1-4
abundance: .

CDR3nt: TGTGCCAGCAGCTTGGCTCTCGGGACTGACTCCTACGAGCAGTACTTC
CDR3aa: CASSLALGTDSYEQYF
d_gene: .
v_gene: TRBV5-4
j_gene: TRBJ2-7
abundance: .

CDR3nt: TGCAGTGCTTCAGGGATCGGGGAGCTGTTTTTT
CDR3aa: CSASGIGELFF
d_gene: .
v_gene: TRBV20-1
j_gene: TRBJ2-2
abundance: .

CDR3nt: TGTGCCAGCAGAGAAAGCGTTAGCTCCTACGAGCAGTACTTC
CDR3aa: CASRESVSSYEQYF
d_gene: .
v_gene: TRBV27
j_gene: TRBJ2-7
abundance: .

CDR3nt: TGTGCCAGCAGTAGAGCAGGGGGCGACTATGGCTACACCTTC
CDR3aa: CASSRAGGDYGYTF
d_gene: TRBD1
v_gene: TRBV27
j_gene: TRBJ1-2
abundance: .

CDR3nt: TGTGCCAGCAGAGGGGGGAGTAGCGGGGTCCTTTCGGGGTACGAGCAGTACTTC
CDR3aa: CASRGGSSGVLSGYEQYF
d_gene: TRBD2
v_gene: TRBV2
j_gene: TRBJ2-7
abundance: .

CDR3nt: TGTGCCAGCAGCTGGGGGCAGGCCTACGAGCAGTACTTC
CDR3aa: CASSWGQAYEQYF
d_gene: .
v_gene: TRBV7-9
j_gene: TRBJ2-7
abundance: .

CDR3nt: TGTGCCAGCAGTCAAGACAGGCCCAACTATGGCTACACCTTC
CDR3aa: CASSQDRPNYGYTF
d_gene: .
v_gene: TRBV6-5
j_gene: TRBJ1-2
abundance: .

CDR3nt: TGTGCCAGCAGCTCGCAGGGGGCTGGAGGCTACACCTTC
CDR3aa: CASSSQGAGGYTF
d_gene: TRBD1
v_gene: TRBV7-9
j_gene: TRBJ1-2
abundance: .

CDR3nt: TGTGCCAGCGGCGGGACTAGCGGGAAACCCTACTCCTCCGAGCAGTACTTC
CDR3aa: CASGGTSGKPYSSEQYF
d_gene: TRBD2
v_gene: TRBV5-6
j_gene: TRBJ2-7
abundance: .

CDR3nt: TGTGCCAGCAGCTGCCCTCCATGGAGGCAAGAGACCCAGTACTTC
CDR3aa: CASSCPPWRQETQYF
d_gene: .
v_gene: TRBV11-3
j_gene: TRBJ2-5
abundance: .

CDR3nt: TGTGCCAGCAGTCAGGACAGGGGAAAGTACAATGAGCAGTTCTTC
CDR3aa: CASSQDRGKYNEQFF
d_gene: TRBD1
v_gene: TRBV7-6
j_gene: TRBJ2-1
abundance: .

CDR3nt: TGCGCCAGCAGCTTGGACAGCTCTGGAAACACCATATATTTT
CDR3aa: CASSLDSSGNTIYF
d_gene: .
v_gene: TRBV5-1
j_gene: TRBJ1-3
abundance: .

CDR3nt: TGTGCCAGTAGTATAGATCAGTCCAACAATGAGCAGTTCTTC
CDR3aa: CASSIDQSNNEQFF
d_gene: .
v_gene: TRBV19
j_gene: TRBJ2-1
abundance: .

CDR3nt: TGTGCCAGCAGTCGAAAACCCGGGACAGGGCTGAACGAGCAGTACTTC
CDR3aa: CASSRKPGTGLNEQYF
d_gene: TRBD1
v_gene: TRBV6-6
j_gene: TRBJ2-7
abundance: .

CDR3nt: TGTGCCAGCAGCGTACAGGGGTCCAATTCCTACGAGCAGTACTTC
CDR3aa: CASSVQGSNSYEQYF
d_gene: TRBD1
v_gene: TRBV7-2
j_gene: TRBJ2-7
abundance: .

CDR3nt: TGTGCCAGCAGCCCGATCCTAGCGGGGGGGACCGTCAAAAACATTCAGTACTTC
CDR3aa: CASSPILAGGTVKNIQYF
d_gene: TRBD2
v_gene: TRBV7-2
j_gene: TRBJ2-4
abundance: .

CDR3nt: TGCAGCGGCAGAAACGCGAACACCGGGGAGCTGTTTTTT
CDR3aa: CSGRNANTGELFF
d_gene: .
v_gene: TRBV29-1
j_gene: TRBJ2-2
abundance: .

CDR3nt: TGTGCCAGCCGGTTTCGACTAGCGGGGAGTACAGATACGCAGTATTTT
CDR3aa: CASRFRLAGSTDTQYF
d_gene: TRBD2
v_gene: TRBV19
j_gene: TRBJ2-3
abundance: .

CDR3nt: TGTGCCAGCAGTTACTCGATTGGCCTTAACTATGGCTACACCTTC
CDR3aa: CASSYSIGLNYGYTF
d_gene: .
v_gene: TRBV6-6
j_gene: TRBJ1-2
abundance: .

CDR3nt: TGCGCCAGCAGCCCCAGACAGGGGACCTCCTACGAGCAGTACTTC
CDR3aa: CASSPRQGTSYEQYF
d_gene: TRBD1
v_gene: TRBV5-1
j_gene: TRBJ2-7
abundance: few

CDR3nt: TGTGCCAGCACGGTAGCGGGGGGGCGCACAGATACGCAGTATTTT
CDR3aa: CASTVAGGRTDTQYF
d_gene: TRBD2
v_gene: TRBV6-5
j_gene: TRBJ2-3
abundance: .

CDR3nt: TGTGCCAGCAGCGTAGGGACAGGGCTCAGTACGCAGTATTTT
CDR3aa: CASSVGTGLSTQYF
d_gene: TRBD1
v_gene: TRBV9
j_gene: TRBJ2-3
abundance: .

CDR3nt: TGTGCCAGCAGCACTCCGGGACAGGGCAACACTGAAGCTTTCTTT
CDR3aa: CASSTPGQGNTEAFF
d_gene: TRBD1
v_gene: TRBV7-6
j_gene: TRBJ1-1
abundance: .

CDR3nt: TGTGCCAGCTCACCACGCCGCGACTACCAAGAGACCCAGTACTTC
CDR3aa: CASSPRRDYQETQYF
d_gene: .
v_gene: TRBV18
j_gene: TRBJ2-5
abundance: once

CDR3nt: TGTGCCAGCTCACCAAGAGCAGGGGACCGGGAGACCCAGTACTTC
CDR3aa: CASSPRAGDRETQYF
d_gene: .
v_gene: TRBV18
j_gene: TRBJ2-5
abundance: few

CDR3nt: TGTGCCAGCTGCCGGGACAGGGGAGCCGAAAAACTGTTTTTT
CDR3aa: CASCRDRGAEKLFF
d_gene: TRBD1
v_gene: TRBV19
j_gene: TRBJ1-4
abundance: .

CDR3nt: TGTGCCAGCAGCCGCAGGGGGAACACTGAAGCTTTCTTT
CDR3aa: CASSRRGNTEAFF
d_gene: .
v_gene: TRBV7-2
j_gene: TRBJ1-1
abundance: .

CDR3nt: TGTGCCTGGACGGGACTGGGTGGCGGGGAGCTGTTTTTT
CDR3aa: CAWTGLGGGELFF
d_gene: .
v_gene: TRBV30
j_gene: TRBJ2-2
abundance: few

CDR3nt: TGTGCCAGTAGTCTCGGACAGGCGGGAGATACGCAGTATTTT
CDR3aa: CASSLGQAGDTQYF
d_gene: TRBD1
v_gene: TRBV19
j_gene: TRBJ2-3
abundance: once

CDR3nt: TGTGCCAGCACCAAACTAGTCTACAATGAGCAGTTCTTC
CDR3aa: CASTKLVYNEQFF
d_gene: .
v_gene: TRBV5-6
j_gene: TRBJ2-1
abundance: .

CDR3nt: TGTGCCAGCAGTTACTTCCCACTGGACACCGGGGAGCTGTTTTTT
CDR3aa: CASSYFPLDTGELFF
d_gene: .
v_gene: TRBV6-5
j_gene: TRBJ2-2
abundance: .

CDR3nt: TGTGCCAGCAGTTACGGACAGGGGAGGACCGCGCAGTACTTC
CDR3aa: CASSYGQGRTAQYF
d_gene: TRBD1
v_gene: TRBV6-5
j_gene: TRBJ2-7
abundance: .

CDR3nt: TGTGCCAGCTCACCACGGGACAGGGGCTATGGCTACACCTTC
CDR3aa: CASSPRDRGYGYTF
d_gene: TRBD1
v_gene: TRBV18
j_gene: TRBJ1-2
abundance: .

CDR3nt: TGTGCCATTTCGACTAGCGGCACCGGGGAGCTGTTTTTT
CDR3aa: CAISTSGTGELFF
d_gene: TRBD2
v_gene: TRBV6-4
j_gene: TRBJ2-2
abundance: .

CDR3nt: TGTGCCAGCAGTTACTCGGCGACAGGGCGATTCTATGGCTACACCTTC
CDR3aa: CASSYSATGRFYGYTF
d_gene: TRBD1
v_gene: TRBV6-5
j_gene: TRBJ1-2
abundance: .

CDR3nt: TGTGCCAGCAGCAGTAGCGGGAGTAGAATTTACGAGCAGTACTTC
CDR3aa: CASSSSGSRIYEQYF
d_gene: TRBD2
v_gene: TRBV7-9
j_gene: TRBJ2-7
abundance: .

CDR3nt: TGTGCCAGCAGCTTGGGTAGCGGAGAGATCTACGAGCAGTACTTC
CDR3aa: CASSLGSGEIYEQYF
d_gene: .
v_gene: TRBV5-6
j_gene: TRBJ2-7
abundance: .

CDR3nt: TGTGCCAGCAGCCCGGGACAGAGTACAGATACGCAGTATTTT
CDR3aa: CASSPGQSTDTQYF
d_gene: TRBD1
v_gene: TRBV7-6
j_gene: TRBJ2-3
abundance: once

CDR3nt: TGTGCCAGCAGCTTGTTGCCAGGTAACACTGAAGCTTTCTTT
CDR3aa: CASSLLPGNTEAFF
d_gene: .
v_gene: TRBV5-5
j_gene: TRBJ1-1
abundance: .

CDR3nt: TGTGCCAGCAGTTTCCGGGGTGGCGGTGGGAAGGAGACCCAGTACTTC
CDR3aa: CASSFRGGGGKETQYF
d_gene: .
v_gene: TRBV27
j_gene: TRBJ2-5
abundance: .

CDR3nt: TGTGCCAGCAGTGACGGGGGACTACTAGCCAAAAACATTCAGTACTTC
CDR3aa: CASSDGGLLAKNIQYF
d_gene: TRBD2
v_gene: TRBV6-1
j_gene: TRBJ2-4
abundance: .

CDR3nt: TGTGCCAGCAGCGCACCCAGGGGTCTGAACACTGAAGCTTTCTTT
CDR3aa: CASSAPRGLNTEAFF
d_gene: .
v_gene: TRBV28
j_gene: TRBJ1-1
abundance: once

CDR3nt: TGTGCCAGCAGCTTAATTCGACAGGGGAACACTGAAGCTTTCTTT
CDR3aa: CASSLIRQGNTEAFF
d_gene: TRBD1
v_gene: TRBV7-3
j_gene: TRBJ1-1
abundance: .

CDR3nt: TGCGCCAGCAGCCAAGGTCCGGGACTAGGGGTGTCAGATACGCAGTATTTT
CDR3aa: CASSQGPGLGVSDTQYF
d_gene: TRBD2
v_gene: TRBV4-3
j_gene: TRBJ2-3
abundance: .

CDR3nt: TGTGCCAGCAGCTTAGTCTCCAGCGGGGTAGTCTCCTACAATGAGCAGTTCTTC
CDR3aa: CASSLVSSGVVSYNEQFF
d_gene: TRBD2
v_gene: TRBV7-9
j_gene: TRBJ2-1
abundance: .

CDR3nt: TGTGCCAGCAGCCCTGGGACTAGCGGCCCCACAGATACGCAGTATTTT
CDR3aa: CASSPGTSGPTDTQYF
d_gene: TRBD2
v_gene: TRBV5-8
j_gene: TRBJ2-3
abundance: .

CDR3nt: TGTGCCAGCAGCTTAGGGACAGGGGGCGCGATTTGGGGGAACACTGAAGCTTTCTTT
CDR3aa: CASSLGTGGAIWGNTEAFF
d_gene: .
v_gene: TRBV7-5
j_gene: TRBJ1-1
abundance: few

CDR3nt: TGTGCCAGCAGCTTAGTGGCTAGCGGGAGTTTATCCTACGAGCAGTACTTC
CDR3aa: CASSLVASGSLSYEQYF
d_gene: TRBD2
v_gene: TRBV7-8
j_gene: TRBJ2-7
abundance: .

CDR3nt: TGCGCCAGCAGCCCCGGTAGGAGGGCCGACGGAGATACGCAGTATTTT
CDR3aa: CASSPGRRADGDTQYF
d_gene: .
v_gene: TRBV5-1
j_gene: TRBJ2-3
abundance: .

CDR3nt: TGTGCCAGCACCCAGCTAGCCGGGAGAGGAGGCTACACCTTC
CDR3aa: CASTQLAGRGGYTF
d_gene: .
v_gene: TRBV7-9
j_gene: TRBJ1-2
abundance: .

CDR3nt: TGTGCCAGCTCACTCGGGACAGGACGAACGGATACGCAGTATTTT
CDR3aa: CASSLGTGRTDTQYF
d_gene: TRBD1
v_gene: TRBV18
j_gene: TRBJ2-3
abundance: .

CDR3nt: TGTGCCAGCAGTAGCGGAATCTACGAGCAGTACTTC
CDR3aa: CASSSGIYEQYF
d_gene: .
v_gene: TRBV19
j_gene: TRBJ2-7
abundance: .